These T cell receptor beta chains were read from a single sample in a study of blood T cell repertoires in COVID-19. Method: immunoSEQ multiplex PCR; TCRdb's copy keeps in-frame clones and lacks some. The table lists almost 200,000 clones, around four fifths of them singletons. Sample: peripheral blood. These receptors all stem from a man in his 60s with COVID-19, enrolled during active disease. CDR3s include the opening cysteine and the closing phenylalanine or tryptophan. D genes are given only for firm matches. The size field is filled for only some rows; it gives once, few, many or a size class.

V gene: TRBV7-2
D gene: TRBD1
clone size: .
J gene: TRBJ2-1
CDR3 DNA: TGTGCCAGCAGCTTGGTACAGGGGGCATACAATGAGCAGTTCTTC
CDR3 protein: CASSLVQGAYNEQFF

V gene: TRBV28
D gene: TRBD1
clone size: .
J gene: TRBJ2-7
CDR3 DNA: TGTGCCAGCAGGGGGACAGGGGGAAGGAACGAGCAGTACTTC
CDR3 protein: CASRGTGGRNEQYF

V gene: TRBV6-5
D gene: .
clone size: .
J gene: TRBJ1-2
CDR3 DNA: TGTGCCAGCAAGGTGGACAGCCACTATGGCTACACCTTC
CDR3 protein: CASKVDSHYGYTF

V gene: TRBV28
D gene: .
clone size: .
J gene: TRBJ1-2
CDR3 DNA: TGTGCCAGCAGGTCCCAGGGAATCTATGGCTACACCTTC
CDR3 protein: CASRSQGIYGYTF

V gene: TRBV5-1
D gene: TRBD1
clone size: .
J gene: TRBJ2-3
CDR3 DNA: TGCGCCAGCAGCGTCGGGACAGGACCCTTCACAGATACGCAGTATTTT
CDR3 protein: CASSVGTGPFTDTQYF

V gene: TRBV28
D gene: TRBD1
clone size: .
J gene: TRBJ2-7
CDR3 DNA: TGTGCCAGCAGTCCCCATTGGGACAGGGAAGGTAGCGAGCAGTACTTC
CDR3 protein: CASSPHWDREGSEQYF

V gene: TRBV28
D gene: TRBD1
clone size: .
J gene: TRBJ1-1
CDR3 DNA: TGTGCCAGCAGTTTAGGGACAGGAAAATTCTCTGAAGCTTTCTTT
CDR3 protein: CASSLGTGKFSEAFF

V gene: TRBV7-9
D gene: TRBD1
clone size: few
J gene: TRBJ1-1
CDR3 DNA: TGTGCCAGCAGCTTATACGGGCAGGGGGGAAGAGGCACTGAAGCTTTCTTT
CDR3 protein: CASSLYGQGGRGTEAFF

V gene: TRBV6-2/TRBV6-3
D gene: .
clone size: .
J gene: TRBJ1-5
CDR3 DNA: TGTGCCAGCAGTTCCAGGTTGGGGGCCAATCAGCCCCAGCATTTT
CDR3 protein: CASSSRLGANQPQHF

V gene: TRBV9
D gene: .
clone size: .
J gene: TRBJ2-2
CDR3 DNA: TGTGCCAGCAGCGTGAGGGTCGGCGGGGAGCTGTTTTTT
CDR3 protein: CASSVRVGGELFF

V gene: TRBV2
D gene: TRBD1
clone size: .
J gene: TRBJ2-7
CDR3 DNA: TGTGCCAGCAGTGAAGGGACAGGGTACGAGCAGTACTTC
CDR3 protein: CASSEGTGYEQYF

V gene: TRBV7-9
D gene: .
clone size: .
J gene: TRBJ2-2
CDR3 DNA: TGTGCCAGCAGCTTAGCCAGGGTTGGCGGGGAGCTGTTTTTT
CDR3 protein: CASSLARVGGELFF

V gene: TRBV18
D gene: TRBD1
clone size: .
J gene: TRBJ1-1
CDR3 DNA: TGTGCCAGCTCACTCAGGGGGGATAGCACTGAAGCTTTCTTT
CDR3 protein: CASSLRGDSTEAFF

V gene: TRBV6-4
D gene: .
clone size: .
J gene: TRBJ1-2
CDR3 DNA: TGTGCCAGCAGTTCCCGACATTGGACTAACTATGGCTACACCTTC
CDR3 protein: CASSSRHWTNYGYTF

V gene: TRBV29-1
D gene: TRBD2
clone size: .
J gene: TRBJ2-2
CDR3 DNA: TGCAGCTTTAGGACAGGAGGGACTAGCGGTAACACCGGGGAGCTGTTTTTT
CDR3 protein: CSFRTGGTSGNTGELFF

V gene: TRBV4-1
D gene: .
clone size: .
J gene: TRBJ1-5
CDR3 DNA: TGCGCCAGCAGCCAAGCCTTACTCCGAGGGAGGGGTAGCCAGCCCCAGCATTTT
CDR3 protein: CASSQALLRGRGSQPQHF

V gene: TRBV2
D gene: TRBD1
clone size: few
J gene: TRBJ1-4
CDR3 DNA: TGTGCCAGCAGCGACAGGGAGATTAATGAAAAACTGTTTTTT
CDR3 protein: CASSDREINEKLFF

V gene: TRBV30
D gene: TRBD1
clone size: .
J gene: TRBJ1-4
CDR3 DNA: TGTGCCTGGAGCGGACAGGGGAATGAAAAACTGTTTTTT
CDR3 protein: CAWSGQGNEKLFF

V gene: TRBV19
D gene: .
clone size: .
J gene: TRBJ2-5
CDR3 DNA: TGTGCCAGTAGTATGAGCAGGCCCGTCATGCACTTC
CDR3 protein: CASSMSRPVMHF

V gene: TRBV15
D gene: .
clone size: .
J gene: TRBJ1-5
CDR3 DNA: TGTGCCACCAGCAGAGATATAGGACATGGCAATCAGCCCCAGCATTTT
CDR3 protein: CATSRDIGHGNQPQHF

V gene: TRBV7-2
D gene: .
clone size: .
J gene: TRBJ1-2
CDR3 DNA: TGTGCCAGCAGCTTAGACAGAGCTAACTATGGCTACACCTTC
CDR3 protein: CASSLDRANYGYTF

V gene: TRBV11-2
D gene: TRBD2
clone size: .
J gene: TRBJ2-5
CDR3 DNA: TGTGCCAGCAGCCGGGGGGTCCAAGAGACCCAGTACTTC
CDR3 protein: CASSRGVQETQYF

V gene: TRBV9
D gene: TRBD1
clone size: .
J gene: TRBJ2-7
CDR3 DNA: TGTGCCAGCAGCGTAGAAGGGGGCCAATCCTACGAGCAGTACTTC
CDR3 protein: CASSVEGGQSYEQYF

V gene: TRBV6-2/TRBV6-3
D gene: .
clone size: .
J gene: TRBJ2-6
CDR3 DNA: TGTGCCAGCAGTCCCCCAGGTATACTCTCTGGGGCCAACGTCCTGACTTTC
CDR3 protein: CASSPPGILSGANVLTF

V gene: TRBV21-1
D gene: .
clone size: .
J gene: TRBJ2-2
CDR3 DNA: TGTGCCAGCAGCAAAGCGGCGGTACCCGGGGAGCTGTTTTTT
CDR3 protein: CASSKAAVPGELFF

V gene: TRBV7-7
D gene: TRBD1
clone size: .
J gene: TRBJ1-2
CDR3 DNA: TGTGCCAGCAGCCCGCCCCCGGGACAGGGGGCTCCCTGGGATGGCTACACCTTC
CDR3 protein: CASSPPPGQGAPWDGYTF